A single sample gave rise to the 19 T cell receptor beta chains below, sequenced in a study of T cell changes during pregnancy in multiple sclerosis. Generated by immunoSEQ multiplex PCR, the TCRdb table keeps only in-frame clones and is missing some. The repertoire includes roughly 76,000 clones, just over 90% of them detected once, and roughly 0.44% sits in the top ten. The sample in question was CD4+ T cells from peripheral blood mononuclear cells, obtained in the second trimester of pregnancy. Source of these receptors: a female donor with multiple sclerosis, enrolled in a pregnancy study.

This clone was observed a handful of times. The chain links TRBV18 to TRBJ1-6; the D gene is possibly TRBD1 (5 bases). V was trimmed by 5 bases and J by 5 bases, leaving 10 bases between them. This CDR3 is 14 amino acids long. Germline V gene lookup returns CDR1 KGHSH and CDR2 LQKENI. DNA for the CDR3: TGTGCCAGCTCAGGGACTGGACATAATTCACCCCTCCACTTT. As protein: CASSGTGHNSPLHF.

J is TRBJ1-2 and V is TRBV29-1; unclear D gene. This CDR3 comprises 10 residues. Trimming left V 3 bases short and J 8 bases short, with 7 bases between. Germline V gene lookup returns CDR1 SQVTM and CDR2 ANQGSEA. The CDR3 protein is CSVEEGGYTF. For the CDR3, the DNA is TGCAGCGTTGAGGAGGGAGGCTACACCTTC. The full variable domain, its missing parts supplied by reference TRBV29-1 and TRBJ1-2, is SAVISQKPSRDICQRGTSLTIQCQVDSQVTMMFWYRQQPGQSLTLIATANQGSEATYESGFVIDKFPISRPNLTFSTLTVSNMSPEDSSIYLCSVEEGGYTFGSGTRLTVV.

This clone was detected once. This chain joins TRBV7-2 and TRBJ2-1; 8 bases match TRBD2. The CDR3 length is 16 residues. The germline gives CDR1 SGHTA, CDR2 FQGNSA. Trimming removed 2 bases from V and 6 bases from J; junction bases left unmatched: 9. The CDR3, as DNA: TGTGCCAGCAGCTTAAAGAGCGGGAGTGGGGGCAATGAGCAGTTCTTC. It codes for CASSLKSGSGGNEQFF. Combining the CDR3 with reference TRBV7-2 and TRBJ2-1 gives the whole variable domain GAGVSQSPSNKVTEKGKDVELRCDPISGHTALYWYRQSLGQGLEFLIYFQGNSAPDKSGLPSDRFSAERTGGSVSTLTIQRTQQEDSAVYLCASSLKSGSGGNEQFFGPGTRLTVL.

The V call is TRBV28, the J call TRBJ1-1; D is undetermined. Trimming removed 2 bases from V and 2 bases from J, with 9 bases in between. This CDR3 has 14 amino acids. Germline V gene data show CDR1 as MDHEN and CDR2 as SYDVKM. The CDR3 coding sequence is TGTGCCAGCAGTTTAGGGCAGTACAACACTGAAGCTTTCTTT. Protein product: CASSLGQYNTEAFF.

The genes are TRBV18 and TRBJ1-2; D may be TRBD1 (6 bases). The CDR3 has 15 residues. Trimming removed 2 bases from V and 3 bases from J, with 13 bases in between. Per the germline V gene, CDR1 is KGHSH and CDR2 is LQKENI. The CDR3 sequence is CASSPTKDSYYGYTF. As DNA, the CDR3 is TGTGCCAGCTCACCAACGAAGGACAGTTACTATGGCTACACCTTC.

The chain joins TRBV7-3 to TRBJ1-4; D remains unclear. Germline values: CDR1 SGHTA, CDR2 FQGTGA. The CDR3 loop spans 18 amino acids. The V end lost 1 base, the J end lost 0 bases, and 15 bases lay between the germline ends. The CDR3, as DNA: TGTGCCAGCAGCTTAAGGCCTGTTTCCTCCGCAACTAATGAAAAACTGTTTTTT. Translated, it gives CASSLRPVSSATNEKLFF.

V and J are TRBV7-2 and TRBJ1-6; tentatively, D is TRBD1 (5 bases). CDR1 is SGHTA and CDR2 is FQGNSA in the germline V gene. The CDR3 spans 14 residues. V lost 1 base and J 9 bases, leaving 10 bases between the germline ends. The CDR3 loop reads CASSLGAGFSPLHF. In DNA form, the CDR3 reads TGTGCCAGCAGCTTAGGCGCAGGGTTTTCACCCCTCCACTTT.

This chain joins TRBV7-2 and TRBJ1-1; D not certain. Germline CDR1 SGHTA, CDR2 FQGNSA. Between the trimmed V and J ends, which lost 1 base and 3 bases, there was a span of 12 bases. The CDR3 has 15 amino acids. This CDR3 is CASSLEPGGYTEAFF. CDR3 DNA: TGTGCCAGCAGCTTAGAGCCGGGAGGATACACTGAAGCTTTCTTT.

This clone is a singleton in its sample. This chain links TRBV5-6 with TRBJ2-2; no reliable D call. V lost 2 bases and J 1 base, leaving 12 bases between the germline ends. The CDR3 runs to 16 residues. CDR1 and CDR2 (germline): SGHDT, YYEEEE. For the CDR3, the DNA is TGTGCCAGCAGCTTTAGAGGAAAGAGGAACACCGGGGAGCTGTTTTTT. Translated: CASSFRGKRNTGELFF.

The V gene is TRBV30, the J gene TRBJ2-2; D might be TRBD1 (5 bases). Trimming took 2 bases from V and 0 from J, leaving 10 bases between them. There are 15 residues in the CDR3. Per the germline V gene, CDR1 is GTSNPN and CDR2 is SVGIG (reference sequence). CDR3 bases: TGTGCCTGGAGTTTTTGGGGCGCGAACACCGGGGAGCTGTTTTTT. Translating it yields CAWSFWGANTGELFF.

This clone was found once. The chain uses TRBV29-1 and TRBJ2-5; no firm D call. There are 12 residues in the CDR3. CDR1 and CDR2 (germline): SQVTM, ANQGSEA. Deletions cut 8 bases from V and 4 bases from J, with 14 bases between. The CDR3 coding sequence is TGCAGCTACGGATTATCGGGAGAGACCCAGTACTTC. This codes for CSYGLSGETQYF.

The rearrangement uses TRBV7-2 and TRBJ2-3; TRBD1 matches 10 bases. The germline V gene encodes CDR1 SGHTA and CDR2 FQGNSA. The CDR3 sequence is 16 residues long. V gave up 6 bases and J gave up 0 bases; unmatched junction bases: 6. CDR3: CASRRQGASSTDTQYF. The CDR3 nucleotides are TGTGCCAGCAGACGACAGGGGGCGTCGAGCACAGATACGCAGTATTTT.

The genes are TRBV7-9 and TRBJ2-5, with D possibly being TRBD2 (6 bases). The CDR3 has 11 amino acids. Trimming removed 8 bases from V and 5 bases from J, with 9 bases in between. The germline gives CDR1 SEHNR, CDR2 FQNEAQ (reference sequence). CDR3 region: CASVGLETQYF. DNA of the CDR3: TGTGCCAGCGTGGGACTGGAGACCCAGTACTTC.

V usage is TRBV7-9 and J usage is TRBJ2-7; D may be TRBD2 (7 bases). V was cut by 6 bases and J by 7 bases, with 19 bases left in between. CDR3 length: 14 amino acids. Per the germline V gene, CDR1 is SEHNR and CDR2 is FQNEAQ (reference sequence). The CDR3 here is CASSRGGGWREQYF. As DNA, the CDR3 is TGTGCCAGCAGTCGTGGGGGGGGCTGGAGGGAGCAGTACTTC.

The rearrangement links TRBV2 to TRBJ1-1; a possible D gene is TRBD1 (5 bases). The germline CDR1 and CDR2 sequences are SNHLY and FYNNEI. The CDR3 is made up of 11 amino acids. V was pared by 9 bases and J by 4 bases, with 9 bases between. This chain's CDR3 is CARRDLTEAFF. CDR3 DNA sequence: TGTGCCAGGCGGGACCTCACTGAAGCTTTCTTT.

This chain's CDR3 is CAISPGEWNTEAFF. Written as DNA, the CDR3 is TGTGCCATCAGTCCTGGAGAATGGAACACTGAAGCTTTCTTT. The chain has TRBV10-3 and TRBJ1-1, with no clear D. CDR1 ENHRY and CDR2 SYGVKD come from the germline V gene. This CDR3 comprises 14 residues. V dropped 5 bases and J dropped 1 base, with 11 bases sitting between them.

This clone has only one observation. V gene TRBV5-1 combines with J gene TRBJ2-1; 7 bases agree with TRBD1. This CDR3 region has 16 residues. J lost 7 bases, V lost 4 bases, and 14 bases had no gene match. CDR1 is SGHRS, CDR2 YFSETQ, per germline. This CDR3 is CASSRDVRGRRNEQFF. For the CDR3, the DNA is TGCGCCAGCAGCCGTGATGTGAGGGGGCGTCGAAATGAGCAGTTCTTC.

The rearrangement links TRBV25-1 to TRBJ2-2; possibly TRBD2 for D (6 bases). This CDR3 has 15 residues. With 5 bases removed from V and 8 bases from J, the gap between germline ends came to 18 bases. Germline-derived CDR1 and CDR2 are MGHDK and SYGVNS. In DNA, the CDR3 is TGTGCCAGCAGTTGGAGCACTAGCACTTTGGGGGAGCTGTTTTTT. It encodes CASSWSTSTLGELFF.

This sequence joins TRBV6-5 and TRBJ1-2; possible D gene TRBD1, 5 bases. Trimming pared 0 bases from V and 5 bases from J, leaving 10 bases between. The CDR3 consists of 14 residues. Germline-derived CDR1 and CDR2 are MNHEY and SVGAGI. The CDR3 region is CASSYSAGPYGYTF. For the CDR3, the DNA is TGTGCCAGCAGTTACTCTGCAGGGCCTTATGGCTACACCTTC.